This passage covers 8 T cell receptor beta chains from one sample sequenced in a study of T cell changes during pregnancy in multiple sclerosis. Sequencing used immunoSEQ multiplex PCR; TCRdb keeps in-frame clones, though not all of them. The data show around 55,000 clones, approximately 93% seen once. The sequencing used CD8+ T cells from peripheral blood mononuclear cells, collected in the second trimester of pregnancy. The receptors stem from a female donor with multiple sclerosis, enrolled in a pregnancy study.

This sequence joins TRBV9 and TRBJ2-7; D may be TRBD1 (6 bases). Trimming pared 4 bases from V and 2 bases from J, leaving 13 bases between. The CDR3 extends over 14 amino acids. In germline, CDR1 is SGDLS, CDR2 YYNGEE. The CDR3 DNA sequence: TGTGCCAGCAGCCCATCCGGACAGACCTACGAGCAGTACTTC. It yields the protein CASSPSGQTYEQYF.

CDR3 sequence reads: CASSDWTAQETQYF. CDR3 coding DNA: TGTGCCAGCAGTGATTGGACAGCCCAAGAGACCCAGTACTTC. V is TRBV2 and J is TRBJ2-5, with D possibly being TRBD1 (6 bases). V dropped 3 bases and J dropped 1 base, with 9 bases sitting between them. Germline CDR1 SNHLY, CDR2 FYNNEI. The CDR3 length is 14 residues.

The chain links TRBV27 to TRBJ2-7; D might be TRBD1 (5 bases). V lost 5 bases and J lost 3, with 20 bases in between. CDR1 MNHEY and CDR2 SMNVEV come from the germline V gene (reference sequence). The CDR3 is 16 residues long. The CDR3 nucleotides are TGTGCCAGCAGTCCGCTCGGTGGGGCTCTCGACTACGAGCAGTACTTC. Protein sequence: CASSPLGGALDYEQYF.

This rearrangement joins TRBV29-1 to TRBJ1-2, with D possibly matching TRBD1 (6 bases). Trimming cost V 0 bases and J 4 bases, with 21 bases left between them. Germline-derived CDR1 and CDR2 are SQVTM and ANQGSEA. The CDR3 sequence is 17 residues long. CDR3 sequence reads: CSVEDLERGTQVYGYTF. In nucleotides, the CDR3 is TGCAGCGTTGAAGATCTTGAACGAGGGACACAGGTCTATGGCTACACCTTC.

This sequence joins TRBV30 and TRBJ2-1, with a tentative D call TRBD1 (5 bases). This CDR3 comprises 13 residues. The germline CDR1 and CDR2 sequences are GTSNPN and SVGIG (reference sequence). The V gene lost 0 bases and the J gene lost 5 bases, with 8 bases spanning the gap. The CDR3 DNA is TGTGCCTGGAGTGTACAGGAAGACAATGAGCAGTTCTTC. This codes for CAWSVQEDNEQFF.

The J gene is TRBJ2-7, the V gene TRBV7-6; TRBD1 matches 8 bases. The CDR3 runs to 15 residues. V shed 5 bases, J shed 3 bases, and the junction held 9 bases outside the gene matches. CDR1 is SGHVS and CDR2 is FNYEAQ in the germline V gene. The chain's CDR3 is CASSPGQAIIYEQYF. In nucleotides, the CDR3 is TGTGCCAGCAGCCCGGGACAGGCTATAATCTACGAGCAGTACTTC.

The chain joins TRBV5-1 to TRBJ2-2, with D possibly matching TRBD1 (5 bases). This CDR3 spans 17 amino acids. Trimming pared 0 bases from V and 4 bases from J, leaving 16 bases between. CDR1 and CDR2 from the germline V gene are SGHRS and YFSETQ. CDR3 in DNA: TGCGCCAGCAGCTTGGTGGGGCACAGTATGTTCACCGGGGAGCTGTTTTTT. This gives the protein CASSLVGHSMFTGELFF.

CDR3 sequence (DNA): TGTGCCAGCAGTTCTGTATTGCAGGGCTCCATTCAGCCCCAGCATTTT. Protein sequence: CASSSVLQGSIQPQHF. This chain joins TRBV28 and TRBJ1-5; D possibly corresponds to TRBD1 (5 bases). V was clipped by 4 bases and J by 6 bases, with 19 bases between them. Germline CDR1 and CDR2: MDHEN and SYDVKM. There are 16 residues in the CDR3.